This entry lists 10 T cell receptor beta chains sequenced from one sample in a study of T cells expressing NK-cell markers. From its re-call of the 5' RACE reads, TCRdb lists each CDR3 protein once, without DNA. The sample's table shows roughly 180,000 distinct CDR3 sequences. Sample: blood T cells: a sorted CD56 or NKG2C T cell subset, CD4+ or CD8+ T cells, or bulk PBMC T cells (not recorded which). These receptors all stem from a woman aged 18-70 years in good health.

The rearrangement uses TRBV24-1 and TRBJ2-6; without DNA, the TCRdb call of TRBD2 cannot be checked. In germline, CDR1 is KGHDR, CDR2 SFDVKD. The CDR3 has 18 residues. The CDR3 region is CATSTRLAGGLGANVLTF.

V gene TRBV29-1 combines with J gene TRBJ2-2; TCRdb's D call of TRBD1 is untestable without DNA. The CDR3 has 13 amino acids. Germline CDR1 reads SQVTM; CDR2 reads ANQGSEA. The CDR3 spells CSVGHTNTGELFF.

The chain carries TRBV20-1 and TRBJ2-5; the TCRdb D gene call, TRBD1, has no DNA to confirm it. CDR3 length: 14 amino acids. Germline V CDR1 and CDR2: DFQATT, SNEGSKA (reference sequence). This CDR3 is CSASSQGKQETQYF.

The chain recombines TRBV2 with TRBJ2-7; the TCRdb call, TRBD1, lacks DNA for checking. The CDR3 is made up of 15 amino acids. Germline CDR1 SNHLY, CDR2 FYNNEI. CDR3 sequence reads: CASRLRGTGGDEQYF.

This chain connects TRBV9 to TRBJ2-7; TCRdb returns TRBD1, unconfirmable since there is no DNA. Germline assignment: CDR1 SGDLS and CDR2 YYNGEE. The CDR3 is 15 residues long. CDR3 sequence: CASSVGGLGGGEQYF. Full variable domain (rest looked up from reference TRBV9 and TRBJ2-7): DSGVTQTPKHLITATGQRVTLRCSPRSGDLSVYWYQQSLDQGLQFLIQYYNGEERAKGNILERFSAQQFPDLHSELNLSSLELGDSALYFCASSVGGLGGGEQYFGPGTRLTVT.

This CDR3 reads CASRRAGQGANTIYF. V and J are TRBV27 and TRBJ1-3; TCRdb calls TRBD1, which cannot be checked without DNA. This CDR3 is built from 15 residues. Germline values: CDR1 MNHEY, CDR2 SMNVEV (reference sequence).

V is TRBV14 and J is TRBJ1-3. CDR1 is SGHDN and CDR2 is FVKESK in the germline V gene. There are 15 residues in the CDR3. CDR3 sequence: CASSQEASSGNTIYF.

The J gene is TRBJ2-2, the V gene TRBV10-3; TCRdb selects TRBD2, and the lack of DNA leaves this call unchecked. The CDR3 has 15 amino acids. Germline loops: CDR1 ENHRY, CDR2 SYGVKD. The CDR3 sequence is CALNDWRANTGELFF.

This chain links TRBV18 with TRBJ2-1; TCRdb's D gene call, TRBD2, goes unchecked for lack of DNA. This CDR3 is built from 16 residues. From germline, CDR1 is KGHSH and CDR2 LQKENI. CDR3 loop: CASSPTGLAGVQEQFF.

The chain uses TRBV6-1 and TRBJ2-1; absent DNA, TCRdb's TRBD1 call cannot be checked. Germline V CDR1 and CDR2: MNHNS, SASEGT. The CDR3 totals 13 residues. The CDR3 loop is CASSPNRDPEQFF.